This T cell receptor beta chain was identified in a study of shared clonotypes between healthy human individuals. Some clones are missing from TCRdb's copy, which holds only in-frame ones; the method was immunoSEQ multiplex PCR. The table lists roughly 2.4 million clones, around 95% of them singletons. V lost 2 bases, J lost 0 bases, and 14 bases lay in between. Germline CDR1 LGHNA, CDR2 YSLEER. The CDR3 covers 18 residues. This clonotype was obtained from a man in his late teens or twenties in good health. Sequences were obtained from naive CD4+ T cells sorted from blood. Regarding subset: CD45RA+ positively selected. The V call is TRBV4-3, the J call TRBJ2-6; weak D call: TRBD1 (6 bases). The CDR3 here is CASSQLRTAVSGANVLTF. As DNA, the CDR3 is TGCGCCAGCAGCCAACTGCGGACAGCAGTCTCTGGGGCCAACGTCCTGACTTTC.